The rows below give T cell receptor beta chains drawn from one sample of a study of blood T cells in healthy people across ages. TCRdb itself ran the 5' RACE reads through MiXCR, one entry per CDR3 protein. The sample yields more than 700,000 distinct CDR3 sequences, roughly 50% seen once. Sequencing was done on a sample of blood. The receptors were gathered from a man aged 80 or over in good health. The CDR3 runs from the conserved cysteine through the conserved F or W.

TRBV2,NA,CASSGPGVSYEQYF
TRBV29-1,TRBJ1-5,CSAGWGNQPQHF
TRBV20-1,TRBJ2-3,CSARRILAGVTDTQYF
TRBV9,TRBJ2-3,CASSVEQRTDTQYF
TRBV3-1,TRBJ2-7,CASSQDRLAGQYF
TRBV11-1,TRBJ2-6,CASSWGSGANVLTF
TRBV5-1,NA,CASALSNEQYF
TRBV4-1,TRBJ2-3,CASSQDYRDAYF
TRBV9,TRBJ2-3,CASRVAGVGYAYF
TRBV7-3,TRBJ2-5,CASSLVRERTQYF
TRBV15,TRBJ2-7,CATSPRGTENSYEQYF
TRBV20-1,NA,CSARLWTSLDEQYF
TRBV9,TRBJ2-7,CASSGSTGGLYF
TRBV27,TRBJ1-2,CASSPRVLNYGYTF
TRBV15,NA,CATSRDRRALAYEQYF
TRBV12-3/TRBV12-4,TRBJ2-5,CASSVRRQETQYF
TRBV15,TRBJ2-7,CATSRRTFDEQYF
TRBV28,TRBJ2-3,CASSPSLASSYTDTQYF